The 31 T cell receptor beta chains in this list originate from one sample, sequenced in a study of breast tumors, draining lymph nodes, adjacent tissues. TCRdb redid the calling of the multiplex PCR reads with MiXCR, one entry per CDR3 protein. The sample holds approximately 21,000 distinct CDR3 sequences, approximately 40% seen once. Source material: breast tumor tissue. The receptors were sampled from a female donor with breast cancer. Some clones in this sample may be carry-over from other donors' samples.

CDR3 sequence reads: CASRAGQNTGELFF. CDR3 in DNA: TGTGCCAGCAGGGCCGGACAAAACACCGGGGAGCTGTTTTTT. The chain employs TRBV2 and TRBJ2-2; maybe TRBD1 (5 bases). Trimming pared 6 bases from V and 2 bases from J, leaving 10 bases between. Germline CDR1 and CDR2: SNHLY and FYNNEI. The CDR3 covers 14 residues. Drawing the rest from reference TRBV2 and TRBJ2-2, the complete variable domain is EPEVTQTPSHQVTQMGQEVILRCVPISNHLYFYWYRQILGQKVEFLVSFYNNEISEKSEIFDDQFSVERPDGSNFTLKIRSTKLEDSAMYFCASRAGQNTGELFFGEGSRLTVL.

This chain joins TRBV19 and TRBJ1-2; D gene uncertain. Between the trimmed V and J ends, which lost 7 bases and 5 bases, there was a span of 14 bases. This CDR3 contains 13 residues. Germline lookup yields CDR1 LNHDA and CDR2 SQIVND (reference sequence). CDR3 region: CASTLGPAYGYTF. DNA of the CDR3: TGTGCCAGTACCCTCGGTCCAGCATATGGCTACACCTTC.

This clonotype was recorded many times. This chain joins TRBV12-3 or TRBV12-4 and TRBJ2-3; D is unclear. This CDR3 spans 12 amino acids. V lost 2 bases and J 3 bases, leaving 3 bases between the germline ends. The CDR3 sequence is CASSLRTDTQYF. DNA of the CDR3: TGTGCCAGCAGTTTAAGGACAGATACGCAGTATTTT.

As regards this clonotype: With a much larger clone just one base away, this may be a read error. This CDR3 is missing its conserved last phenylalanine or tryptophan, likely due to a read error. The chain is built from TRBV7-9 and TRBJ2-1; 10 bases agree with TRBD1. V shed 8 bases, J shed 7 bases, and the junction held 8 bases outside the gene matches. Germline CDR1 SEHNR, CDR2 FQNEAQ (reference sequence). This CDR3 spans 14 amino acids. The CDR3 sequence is CASWGQGRENEQFL. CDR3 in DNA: TGTGCCAGCTGGGGACAGGGGAGGGAAAATGAGCAGTTCCTC.

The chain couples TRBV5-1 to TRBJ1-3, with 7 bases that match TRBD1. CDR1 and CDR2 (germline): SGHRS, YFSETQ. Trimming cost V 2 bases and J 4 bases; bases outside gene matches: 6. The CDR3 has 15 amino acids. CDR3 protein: CASSLNTGVGNTIYF. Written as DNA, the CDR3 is TGCGCCAGCAGCTTAAACACAGGGGTCGGAAACACCATATATTTT.

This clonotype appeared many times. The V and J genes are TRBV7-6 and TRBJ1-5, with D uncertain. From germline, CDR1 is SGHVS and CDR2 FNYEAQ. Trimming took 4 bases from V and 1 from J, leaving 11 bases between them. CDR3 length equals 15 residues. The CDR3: CASSSDGRSNQPQHF. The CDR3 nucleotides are TGTGCCAGCAGCTCCGACGGAAGAAGCAATCAGCCCCAGCATTTT.

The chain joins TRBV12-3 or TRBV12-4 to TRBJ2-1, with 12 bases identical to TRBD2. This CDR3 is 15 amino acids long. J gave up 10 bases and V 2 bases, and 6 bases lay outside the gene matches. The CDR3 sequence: CASSLLAGGGQEQFF. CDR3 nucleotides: TGTGCCAGCAGTTTACTAGCGGGAGGGGGGCAAGAGCAGTTCTTC.

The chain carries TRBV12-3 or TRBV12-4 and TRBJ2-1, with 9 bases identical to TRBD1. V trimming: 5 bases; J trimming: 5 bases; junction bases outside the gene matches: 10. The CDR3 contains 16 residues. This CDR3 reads CASSRPGTGRDNEQFF. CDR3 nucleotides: TGTGCCAGCAGTCGCCCAGGGACAGGGCGCGACAATGAGCAGTTCTTC.

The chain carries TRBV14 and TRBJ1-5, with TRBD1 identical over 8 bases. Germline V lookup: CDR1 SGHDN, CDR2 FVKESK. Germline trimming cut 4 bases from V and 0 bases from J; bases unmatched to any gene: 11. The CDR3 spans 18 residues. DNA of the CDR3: TGTGCCAGCAGCCCGCGGTTGACAGGGGACCATAGCAATCAGCCCCAGCATTTT. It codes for CASSPRLTGDHSNQPQHF.

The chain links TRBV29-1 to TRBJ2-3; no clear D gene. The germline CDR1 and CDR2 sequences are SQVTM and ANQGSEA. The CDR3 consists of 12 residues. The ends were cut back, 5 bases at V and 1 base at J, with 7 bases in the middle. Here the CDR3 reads CSVRMGTDTQYF. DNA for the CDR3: TGCAGCGTTAGGATGGGCACAGATACGCAGTATTTT.

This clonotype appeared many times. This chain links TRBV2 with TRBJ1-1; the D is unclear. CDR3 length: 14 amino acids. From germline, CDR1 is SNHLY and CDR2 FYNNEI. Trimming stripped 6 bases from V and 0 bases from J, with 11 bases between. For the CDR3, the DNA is TGTGCCAGCAGCGGGGAGGTCTTGAACACTGAAGCTTTCTTT. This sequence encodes CASSGEVLNTEAFF.

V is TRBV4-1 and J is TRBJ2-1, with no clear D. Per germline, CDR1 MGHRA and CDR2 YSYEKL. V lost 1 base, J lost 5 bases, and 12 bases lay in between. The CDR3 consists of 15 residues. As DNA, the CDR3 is TGCGCCAGCAGCCAAGGGGGTTTCAAAAACAATGAGCAGTTCTTC. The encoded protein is CASSQGGFKNNEQFF.

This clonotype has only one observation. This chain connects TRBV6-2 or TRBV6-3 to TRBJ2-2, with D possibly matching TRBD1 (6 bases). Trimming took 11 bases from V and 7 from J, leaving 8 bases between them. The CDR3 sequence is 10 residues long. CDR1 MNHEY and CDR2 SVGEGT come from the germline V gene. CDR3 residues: CAGGFGELFF. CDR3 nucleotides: TGTGCCGGGGGCTTCGGGGAGCTGTTTTTT.

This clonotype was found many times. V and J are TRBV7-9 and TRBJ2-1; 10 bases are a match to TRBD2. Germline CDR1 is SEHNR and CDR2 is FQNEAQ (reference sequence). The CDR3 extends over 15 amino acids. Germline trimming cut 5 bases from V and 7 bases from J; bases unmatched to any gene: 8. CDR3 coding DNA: TGTGCCAGCAGCCCGATTAGCGGGAGGCGGAATGAGCAGTTCTTC. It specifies CASSPISGRRNEQFF.

The CDR3 DNA reads as TGTGCCATCAGTAAGGCAGGGTTAGCGGATACGCAGTATTTT. Protein: CAISKAGLADTQYF. The chain combines TRBV10-3 with TRBJ2-3; D is possibly TRBD1 or TRBD2 (5 bases each). Trimming shortened V by 5 bases and J by 6 bases, and 15 bases separated the two germline ends. The germline gives CDR1 ENHRY, CDR2 SYGVKD. The CDR3 has 14 residues.

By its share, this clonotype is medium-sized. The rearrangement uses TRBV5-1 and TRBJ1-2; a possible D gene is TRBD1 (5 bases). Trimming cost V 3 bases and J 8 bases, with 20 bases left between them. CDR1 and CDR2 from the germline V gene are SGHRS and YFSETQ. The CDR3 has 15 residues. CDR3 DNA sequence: TGCGCCAGCAGCTCCGACCCGGGGCTTGCGGGAGGCTACACCTTC. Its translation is CASSSDPGLAGGYTF.

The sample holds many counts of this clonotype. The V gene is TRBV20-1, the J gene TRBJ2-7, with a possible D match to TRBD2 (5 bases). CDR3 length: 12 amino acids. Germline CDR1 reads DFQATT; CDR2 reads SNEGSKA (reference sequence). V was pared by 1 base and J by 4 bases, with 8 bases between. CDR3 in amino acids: CSARVEGYEQYF. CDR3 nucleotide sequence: TGCAGTGCTAGAGTAGAGGGTTACGAGCAGTACTTC.

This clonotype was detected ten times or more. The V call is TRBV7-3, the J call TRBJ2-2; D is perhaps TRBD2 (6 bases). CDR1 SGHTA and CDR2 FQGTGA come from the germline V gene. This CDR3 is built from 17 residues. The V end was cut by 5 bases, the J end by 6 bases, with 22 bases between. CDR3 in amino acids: CASSLRRGTSQSGELFF. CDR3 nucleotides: TGTGCCAGCAGCCTCCGTCGGGGGACGTCCCAATCCGGGGAGCTGTTTTTT.

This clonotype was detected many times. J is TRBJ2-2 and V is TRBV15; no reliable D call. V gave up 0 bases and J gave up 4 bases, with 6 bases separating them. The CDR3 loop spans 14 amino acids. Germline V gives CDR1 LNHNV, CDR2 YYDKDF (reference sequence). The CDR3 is CATSRDALTGELFF. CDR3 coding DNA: TGTGCCACCAGCAGAGACGCCCTCACCGGGGAGCTGTTTTTT.

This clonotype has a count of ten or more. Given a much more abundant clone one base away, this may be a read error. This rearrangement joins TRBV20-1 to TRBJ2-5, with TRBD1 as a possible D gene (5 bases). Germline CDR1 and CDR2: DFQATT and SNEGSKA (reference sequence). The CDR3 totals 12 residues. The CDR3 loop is CSAARDSETPYF. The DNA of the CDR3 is TGCAGTGCTGCCAGGGATTCCGAGACCCCGTACTTC.

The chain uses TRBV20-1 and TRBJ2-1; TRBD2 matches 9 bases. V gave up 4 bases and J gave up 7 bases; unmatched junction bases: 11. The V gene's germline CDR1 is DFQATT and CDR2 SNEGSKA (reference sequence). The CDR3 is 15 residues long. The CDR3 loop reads CSAKAASGISNEQFF. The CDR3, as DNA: TGCAGTGCTAAGGCGGCTAGCGGGATTAGTAATGAGCAGTTCTTC.

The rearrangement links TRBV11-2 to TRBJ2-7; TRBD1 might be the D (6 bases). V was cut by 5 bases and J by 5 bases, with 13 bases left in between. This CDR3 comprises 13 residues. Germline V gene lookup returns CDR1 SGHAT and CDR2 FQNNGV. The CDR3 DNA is TGTGCCAGCAGCCCTACAGGGCACGACGAGCAGTACTTC. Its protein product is CASSPTGHDEQYF. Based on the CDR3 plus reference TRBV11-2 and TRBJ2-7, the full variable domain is EAGVAQSPRYKIIEKRQSVAFWCNPISGHATLYWYQQILGQGPKLLIQFQNNGVVDDSQLPKDRFSAERLKGVDSTLKIQPAKLEDSAVYLCASSPTGHDEQYFGPGTRLTVT.

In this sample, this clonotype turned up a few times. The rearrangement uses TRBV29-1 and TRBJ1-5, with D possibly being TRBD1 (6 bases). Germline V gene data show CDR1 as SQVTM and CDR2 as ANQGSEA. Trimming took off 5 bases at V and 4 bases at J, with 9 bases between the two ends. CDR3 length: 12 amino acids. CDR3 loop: CSVSGANQPQHF. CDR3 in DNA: TGCAGCGTTTCAGGGGCAAATCAGCCCCAGCATTTT. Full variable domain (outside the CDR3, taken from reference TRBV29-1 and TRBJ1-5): SAVISQKPSRDICQRGTSLTIQCQVDSQVTMMFWYRQQPGQSLTLIATANQGSEATYESGFVIDKFPISRPNLTFSTLTVSNMSPEDSSIYLCSVSGANQPQHFGDGTRLSIL.

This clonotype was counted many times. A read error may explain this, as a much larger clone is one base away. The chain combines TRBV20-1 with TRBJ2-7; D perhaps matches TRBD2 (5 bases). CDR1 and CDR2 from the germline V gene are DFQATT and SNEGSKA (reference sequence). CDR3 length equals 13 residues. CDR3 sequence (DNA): TGCAGTGGGGGAGTTGAACTTGGGTACGCGCAGTACTTC. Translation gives CSGGVELGYAQYF.

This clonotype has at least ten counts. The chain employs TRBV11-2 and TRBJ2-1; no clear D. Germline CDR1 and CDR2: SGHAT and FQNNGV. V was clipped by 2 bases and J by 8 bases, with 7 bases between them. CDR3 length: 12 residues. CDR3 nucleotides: TGTGCCAGCAGCTTAAGCCGGGATGAGCAGTTCTTC. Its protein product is CASSLSRDEQFF.

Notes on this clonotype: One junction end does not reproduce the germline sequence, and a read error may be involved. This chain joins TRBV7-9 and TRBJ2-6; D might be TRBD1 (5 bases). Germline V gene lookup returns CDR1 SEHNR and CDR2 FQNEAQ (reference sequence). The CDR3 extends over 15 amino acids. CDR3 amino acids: CASSLPVSGANVLPF. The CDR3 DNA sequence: TGTGCCAGCAGCTTGCCCGTCTCTGGGGCCAACGTCCTGCCTTTC.

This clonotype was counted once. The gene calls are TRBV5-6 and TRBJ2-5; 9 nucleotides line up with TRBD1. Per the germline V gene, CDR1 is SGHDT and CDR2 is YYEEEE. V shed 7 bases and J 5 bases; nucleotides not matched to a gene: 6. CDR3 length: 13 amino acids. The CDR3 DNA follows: TGTGCCAGCCAACAGGGGGCGCGGGAGACCCAGTACTTC. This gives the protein CASQQGARETQYF.

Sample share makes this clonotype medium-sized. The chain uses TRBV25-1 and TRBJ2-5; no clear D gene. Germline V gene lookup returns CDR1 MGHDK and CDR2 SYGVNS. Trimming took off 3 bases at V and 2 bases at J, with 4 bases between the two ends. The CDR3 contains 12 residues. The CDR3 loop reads CASSDEQETQYF. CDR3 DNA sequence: TGTGCCAGCAGTGATGAACAAGAGACCCAGTACTTC.

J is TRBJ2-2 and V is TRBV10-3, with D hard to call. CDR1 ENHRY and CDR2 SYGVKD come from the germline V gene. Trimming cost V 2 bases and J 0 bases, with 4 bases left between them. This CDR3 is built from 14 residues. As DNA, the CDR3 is TGTGCCATCAGTGAGGCATCGAACACCGGGGAGCTGTTTTTT. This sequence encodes CAISEASNTGELFF.

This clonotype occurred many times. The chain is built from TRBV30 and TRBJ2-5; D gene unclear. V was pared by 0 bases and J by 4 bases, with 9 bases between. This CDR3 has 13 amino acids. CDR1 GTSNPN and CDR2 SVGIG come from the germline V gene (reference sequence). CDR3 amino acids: CAWSVHGRETQYF. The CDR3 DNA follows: TGTGCCTGGAGTGTACATGGGCGAGAGACCCAGTACTTC.

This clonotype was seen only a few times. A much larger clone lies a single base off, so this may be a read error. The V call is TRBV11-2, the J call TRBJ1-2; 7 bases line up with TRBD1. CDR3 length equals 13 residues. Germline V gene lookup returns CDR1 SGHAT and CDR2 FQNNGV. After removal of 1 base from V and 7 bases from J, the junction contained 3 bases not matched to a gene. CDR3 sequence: CASSLGQGAGYTF. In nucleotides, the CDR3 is TGTGCCAGCAGCTTAGGACAGGGTGCTGGCTACACCTTC.